The present entry profiles one T cell receptor (beta chain) with its context. Its target is unknown. This sample was taken from a study of cytomegalovirus exposure and HLA in healthy donors. Study-level points and caveats: By HLA locus, TCR association rates varied in a later analysis, with DRB1 showing the most and HLA-C the fewest.

The CDR3 is 16 amino acids. Germline-derived CDR1 and CDR2 are SGHDT and YYEEEE. V was cut by 3 bases and J by 4 bases, with 18 bases left in between. A multiplex PCR was run with 60 Vbeta primers and 13 Jbeta primers. TCRdb's table, derived via immunoSEQ multiplex PCR, lists solely in-frame clones and lacks some. This table holds about 200,000 clones, more than 75% found once. The material sequenced was PBMCs. J is TRBJ2-3 and V is TRBV5-6; possibly TRBD2 for D (5 bases). The origin of this receptor is a male donor in good health and CMV-seronegative. DNA for the CDR3: TGTGCCAGCAGCTGGACCTTGGCTAGCACGGCAGATACGCAGTATTTT. Translating it yields CASSWTLASTADTQYF.